The present T cell receptor (beta chain) was sequenced within a study of cytomegalovirus exposure and HLA in healthy donors. At the level of the study: In an earlier analysis, some 110 million unique TCR beta sequences were found from some 180 million T cells.

A single count supports this clone. The PCR contained 60 Vbeta and 13 Jbeta primers. Profiled with immunoSEQ multiplex PCR; TCRdb holds only in-frame clones, not every one. The data hold about 110,000 clones, with about 70% observed a single time. V dropped 5 bases and J dropped 10; count of bases not matched to a gene: 7. The CDR3 is made up of 15 amino acids. The germline gives CDR1 SGHTA, CDR2 FQGTGA. This clonotype originated in a man aged 25-40 years in good health and CMV-seronegative. What was sequenced was PBMCs. The J gene is TRBJ2-1, the V gene TRBV7-3; 14 bases are a match to TRBD2. CDR3 protein: CASSPPGLAGEEQFF. The CDR3 region has the DNA TGTGCCAGCAGCCCCCCGGGACTAGCGGGAGAGGAGCAGTTCTTC.